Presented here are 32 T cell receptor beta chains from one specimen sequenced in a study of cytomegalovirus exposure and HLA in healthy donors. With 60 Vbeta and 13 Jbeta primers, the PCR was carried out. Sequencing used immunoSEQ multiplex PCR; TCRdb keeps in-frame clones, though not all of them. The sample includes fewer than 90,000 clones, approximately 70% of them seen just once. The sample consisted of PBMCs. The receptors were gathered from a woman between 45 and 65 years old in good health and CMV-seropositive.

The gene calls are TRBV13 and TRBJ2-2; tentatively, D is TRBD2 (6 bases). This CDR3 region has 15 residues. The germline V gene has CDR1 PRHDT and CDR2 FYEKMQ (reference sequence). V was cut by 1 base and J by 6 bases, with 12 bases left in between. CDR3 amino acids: CASSLAGAFSGELFF. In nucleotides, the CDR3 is TGTGCCAGCAGCTTAGCGGGAGCATTCTCCGGGGAGCTGTTTTTT.

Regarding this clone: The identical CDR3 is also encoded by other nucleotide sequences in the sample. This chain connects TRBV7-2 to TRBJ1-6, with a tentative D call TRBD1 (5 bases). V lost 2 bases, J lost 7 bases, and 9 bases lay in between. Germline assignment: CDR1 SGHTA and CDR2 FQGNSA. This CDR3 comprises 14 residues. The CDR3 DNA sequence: TGTGCCAGCAGCTTACAGGGATCGAATTCACCCCTCCACTTT. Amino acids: CASSLQGSNSPLHF.

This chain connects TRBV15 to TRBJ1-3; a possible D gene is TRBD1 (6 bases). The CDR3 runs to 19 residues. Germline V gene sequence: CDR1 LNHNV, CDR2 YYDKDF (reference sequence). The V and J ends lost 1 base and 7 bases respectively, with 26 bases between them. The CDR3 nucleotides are TGTGCCACCAGCAGAGTTCTGATCGTTTCAGGGGATTCCCGGAACACCATATATTTT. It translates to CATSRVLIVSGDSRNTIYF.

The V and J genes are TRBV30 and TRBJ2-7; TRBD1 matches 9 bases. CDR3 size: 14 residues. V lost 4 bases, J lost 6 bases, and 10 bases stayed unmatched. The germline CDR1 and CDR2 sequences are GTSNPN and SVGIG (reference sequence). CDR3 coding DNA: TGTGCCTGGACCGACCCGGGACAGGGTATCGAGCAGTACTTC. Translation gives CAWTDPGQGIEQYF.

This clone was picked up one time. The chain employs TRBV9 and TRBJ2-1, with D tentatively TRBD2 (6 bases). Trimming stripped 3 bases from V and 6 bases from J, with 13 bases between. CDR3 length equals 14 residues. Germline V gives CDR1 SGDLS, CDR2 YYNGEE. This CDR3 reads CASSDSRGTNEQFF. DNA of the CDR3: TGTGCCAGCAGCGACTCCCGGGGGACCAATGAGCAGTTCTTC.

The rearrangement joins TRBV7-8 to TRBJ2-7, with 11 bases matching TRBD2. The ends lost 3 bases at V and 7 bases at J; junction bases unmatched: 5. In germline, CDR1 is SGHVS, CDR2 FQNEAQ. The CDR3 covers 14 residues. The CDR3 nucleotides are TGTGCCAGCAGCTTTCTAGCGGGAGGCGCTGAGCAGTACTTC. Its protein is CASSFLAGGAEQYF.

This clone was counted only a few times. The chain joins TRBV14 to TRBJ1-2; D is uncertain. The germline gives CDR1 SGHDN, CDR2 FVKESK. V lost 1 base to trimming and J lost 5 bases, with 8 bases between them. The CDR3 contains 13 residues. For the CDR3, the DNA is TGTGCCAGCAGCCAAGTGGGCCCATATGGCTACACCTTC. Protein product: CASSQVGPYGYTF.

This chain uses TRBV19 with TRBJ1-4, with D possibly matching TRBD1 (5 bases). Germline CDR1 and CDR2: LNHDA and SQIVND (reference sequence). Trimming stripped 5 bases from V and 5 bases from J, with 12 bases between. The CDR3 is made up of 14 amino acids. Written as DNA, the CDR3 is TGTGCCAGTAGTCTCCAGGGTTACAATGAAAAACTGTTTTTT. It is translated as CASSLQGYNEKLFF.

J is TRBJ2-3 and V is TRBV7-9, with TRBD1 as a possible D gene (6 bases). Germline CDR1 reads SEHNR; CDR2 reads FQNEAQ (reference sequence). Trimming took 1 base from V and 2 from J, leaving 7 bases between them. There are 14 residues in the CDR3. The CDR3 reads CASSLGGPTDTQYF. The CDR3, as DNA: TGTGCCAGCAGCTTAGGGGGGCCCACAGATACGCAGTATTTT.

CDR3: CASSSLGQGASGYTF. The DNA for the CDR3 is TGTGCCAGCAGTTCCTTGGGACAGGGGGCCTCTGGCTACACCTTC. V and J are TRBV6-6 and TRBJ1-2, with TRBD1 identical over 12 bases. This CDR3 has 15 residues. Germline V gives CDR1 MNHNY, CDR2 SVGAGI (reference sequence). J lost 7 bases, V lost 4 bases, and 7 bases had no gene match.

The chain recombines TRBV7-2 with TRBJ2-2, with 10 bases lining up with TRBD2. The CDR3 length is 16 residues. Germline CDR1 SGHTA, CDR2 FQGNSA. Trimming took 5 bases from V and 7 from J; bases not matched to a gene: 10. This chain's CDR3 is CASSPWERGGVGELFF. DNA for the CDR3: TGTGCCAGCAGCCCCTGGGAGCGGGGGGGGGTCGGGGAGCTGTTTTTT.

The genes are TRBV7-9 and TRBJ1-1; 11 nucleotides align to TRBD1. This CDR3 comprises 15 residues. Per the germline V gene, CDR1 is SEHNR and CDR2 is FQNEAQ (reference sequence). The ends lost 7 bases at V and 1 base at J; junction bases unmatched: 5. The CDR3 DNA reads TGTGCCAGCACACCCGGACAGGGGGCGAACACTGAAGCTTTCTTT. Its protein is CASTPGQGANTEAFF.

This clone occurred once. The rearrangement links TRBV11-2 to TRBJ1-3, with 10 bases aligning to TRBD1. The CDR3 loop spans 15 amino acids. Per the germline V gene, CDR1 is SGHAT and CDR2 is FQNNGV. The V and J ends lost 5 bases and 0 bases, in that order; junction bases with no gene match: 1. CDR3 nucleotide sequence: TGTGCCAGCAGCCGGGACAGGGGCTCTGGAAACACCATATATTTT. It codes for CASSRDRGSGNTIYF.

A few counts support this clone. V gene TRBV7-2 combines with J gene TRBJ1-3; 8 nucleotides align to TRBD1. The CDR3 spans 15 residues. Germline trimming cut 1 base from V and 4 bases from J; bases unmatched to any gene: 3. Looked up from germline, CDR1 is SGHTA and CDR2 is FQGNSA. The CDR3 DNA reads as TGTGCCAGCAGCTTAGATCCAGGGGGCGGAAACACCATATATTTT. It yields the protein CASSLDPGGGNTIYF.

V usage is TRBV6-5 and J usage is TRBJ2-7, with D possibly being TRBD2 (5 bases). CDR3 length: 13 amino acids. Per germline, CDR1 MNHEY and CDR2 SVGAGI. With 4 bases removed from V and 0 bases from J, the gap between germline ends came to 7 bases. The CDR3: CASSSRVSYEQYF. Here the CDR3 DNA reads TGTGCCAGCAGTTCGCGGGTCTCCTACGAGCAGTACTTC.

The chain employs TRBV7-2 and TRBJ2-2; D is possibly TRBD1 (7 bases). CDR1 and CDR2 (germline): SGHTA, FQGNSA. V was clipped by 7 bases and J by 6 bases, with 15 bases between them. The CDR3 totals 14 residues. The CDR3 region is CASTQGGVAGELFF. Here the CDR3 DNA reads TGTGCCAGCACCCAGGGGGGCGTGGCCGGGGAGCTGTTTTTT.

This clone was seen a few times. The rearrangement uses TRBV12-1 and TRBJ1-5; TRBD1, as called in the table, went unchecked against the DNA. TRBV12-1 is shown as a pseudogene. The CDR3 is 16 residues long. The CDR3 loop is CASRRHLRQSNQPQHF. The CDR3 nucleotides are TGTGCCAGCAGGCGACACTTAAGGCAGAGCAATCAGCCCCAGCATTTT.

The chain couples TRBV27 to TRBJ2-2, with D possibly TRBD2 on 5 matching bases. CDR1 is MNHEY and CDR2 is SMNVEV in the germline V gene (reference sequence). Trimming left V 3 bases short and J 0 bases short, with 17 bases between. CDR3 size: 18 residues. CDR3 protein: CASSFGIYRDSNTGELFF. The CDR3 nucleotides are TGTGCCAGCAGTTTCGGGATTTACCGAGACTCGAACACCGGGGAGCTGTTTTTT.

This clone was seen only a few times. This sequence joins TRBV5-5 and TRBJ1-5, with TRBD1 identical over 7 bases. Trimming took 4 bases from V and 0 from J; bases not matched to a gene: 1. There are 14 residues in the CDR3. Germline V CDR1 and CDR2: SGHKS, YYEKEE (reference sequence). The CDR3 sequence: CASSRDSSNQPQHF. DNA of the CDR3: TGTGCCAGCAGCCGGGACAGTAGCAATCAGCCCCAGCATTTT.

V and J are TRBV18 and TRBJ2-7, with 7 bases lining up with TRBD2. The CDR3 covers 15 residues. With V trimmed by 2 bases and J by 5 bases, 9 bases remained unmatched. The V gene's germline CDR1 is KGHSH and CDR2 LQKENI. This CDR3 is CASSPMREGRNEQYF. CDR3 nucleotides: TGTGCCAGCTCACCAATGAGGGAGGGCCGTAACGAGCAGTACTTC.

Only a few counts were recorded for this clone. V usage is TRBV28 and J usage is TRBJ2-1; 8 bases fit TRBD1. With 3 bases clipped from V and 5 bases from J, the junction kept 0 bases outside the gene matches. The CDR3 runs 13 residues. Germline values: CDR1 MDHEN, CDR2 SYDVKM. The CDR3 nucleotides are TGTGCCAGCAGTTTGACAGGGGACAATGAGCAGTTCTTC. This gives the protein CASSLTGDNEQFF.

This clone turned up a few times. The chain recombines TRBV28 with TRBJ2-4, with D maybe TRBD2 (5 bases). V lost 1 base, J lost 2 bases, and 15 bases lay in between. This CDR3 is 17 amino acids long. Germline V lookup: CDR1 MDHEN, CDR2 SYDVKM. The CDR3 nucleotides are TGTGCCAGCAGTTTATCGAGGAGGCGGGTGTCCAAAAACATTCAGTACTTC. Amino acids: CASSLSRRRVSKNIQYF.

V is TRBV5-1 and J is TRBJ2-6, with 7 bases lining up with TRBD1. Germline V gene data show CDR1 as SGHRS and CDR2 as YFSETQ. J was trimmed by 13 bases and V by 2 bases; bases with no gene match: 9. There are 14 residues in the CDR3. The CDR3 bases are TGCGCCAGCAGCTTTGGTGTGCAGGGGGATGTCCTGACTTTC. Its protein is CASSFGVQGDVLTF.

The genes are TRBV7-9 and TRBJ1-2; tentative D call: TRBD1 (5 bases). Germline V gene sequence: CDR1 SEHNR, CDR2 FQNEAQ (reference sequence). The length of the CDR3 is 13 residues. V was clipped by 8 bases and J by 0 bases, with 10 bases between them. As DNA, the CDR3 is TGTGCCAGCGACGACAGAACTAACTATGGCTACACCTTC. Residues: CASDDRTNYGYTF. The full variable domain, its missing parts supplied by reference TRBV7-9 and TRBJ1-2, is DTGVSQNPRHKITKRGQNVTFRCDPISEHNRLYWYRQTLGQGPEFLTYFQNEAQLEKSRLLSDRFSAERPKGSFSTLEIQRTEQGDSAMYLCASDDRTNYGYTFGSGTRLTVV.

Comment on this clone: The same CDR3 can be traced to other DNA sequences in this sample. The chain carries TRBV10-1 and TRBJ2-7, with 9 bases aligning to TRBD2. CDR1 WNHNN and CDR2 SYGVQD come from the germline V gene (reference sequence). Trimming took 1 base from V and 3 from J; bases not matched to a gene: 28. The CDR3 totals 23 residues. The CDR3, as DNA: TGCGCCAGCAGTGAGTTCATCAGGGACGAGGAGCCTAGCGGGATGAGTCTTGTCTACGAGCAGTACTTC. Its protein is CASSEFIRDEEPSGMSLVYEQYF.

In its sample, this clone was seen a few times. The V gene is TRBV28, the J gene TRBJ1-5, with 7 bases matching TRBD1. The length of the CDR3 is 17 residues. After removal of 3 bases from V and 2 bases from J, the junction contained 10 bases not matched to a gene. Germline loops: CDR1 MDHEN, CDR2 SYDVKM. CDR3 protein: CASSFYPTGEGNQPQHF. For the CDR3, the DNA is TGTGCCAGCAGTTTTTATCCTACAGGGGAGGGCAATCAGCCCCAGCATTTT.

The CDR3 nucleotides are TGTGCCAGCAGCCACCTGGGGCCTCCCTATGGCTACACCTTC. It is translated as CASSHLGPPYGYTF. The chain uses TRBV7-9 and TRBJ1-2; D might be TRBD1 (5 bases). V dropped 5 bases and J dropped 4 bases, with 14 bases sitting between them. Germline loops: CDR1 SEHNR, CDR2 FQNEAQ (reference sequence). The CDR3 is 14 residues long.

In DNA form, the CDR3 reads TGTGCCAGCAGCTCCTGGTCAGGGGTTGAGACCCAGTACTTC. It encodes CASSSWSGVETQYF. This chain links TRBV7-9 with TRBJ2-5; TRBD1 is a possible D gene (6 bases). CDR1 and CDR2 from the germline V gene are SEHNR and FQNEAQ (reference sequence). V lost 4 bases and J 5 bases, leaving 14 bases between the germline ends. There are 14 residues in the CDR3.

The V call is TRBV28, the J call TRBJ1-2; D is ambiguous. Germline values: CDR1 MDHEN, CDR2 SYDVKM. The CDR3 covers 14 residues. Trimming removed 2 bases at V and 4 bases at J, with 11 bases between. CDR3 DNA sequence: TGTGCCAGCAGTTTAAAGGAGATAGGCTATGGCTACACCTTC. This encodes CASSLKEIGYGYTF.

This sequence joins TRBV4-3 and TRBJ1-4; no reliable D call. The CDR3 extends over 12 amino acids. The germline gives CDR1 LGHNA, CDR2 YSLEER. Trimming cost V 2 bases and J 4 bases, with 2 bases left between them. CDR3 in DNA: TGCGCCAGCAGCCAACGTAATGAAAAACTGTTTTTT. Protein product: CASSQRNEKLFF.

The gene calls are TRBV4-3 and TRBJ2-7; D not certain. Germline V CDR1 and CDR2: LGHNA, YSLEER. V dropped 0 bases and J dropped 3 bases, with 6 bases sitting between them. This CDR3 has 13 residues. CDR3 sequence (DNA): TGCGCCAGCAGCCAAGAAGAGGACTACGAGCAGTACTTC. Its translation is CASSQEEDYEQYF.

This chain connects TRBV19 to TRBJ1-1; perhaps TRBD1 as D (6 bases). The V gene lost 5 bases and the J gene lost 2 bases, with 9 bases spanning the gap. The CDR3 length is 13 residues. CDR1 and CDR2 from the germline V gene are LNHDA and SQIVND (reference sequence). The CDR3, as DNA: TGTGCCAGTAGTTCGACAGGTAACACTGAAGCTTTCTTT. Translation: CASSSTGNTEAFF. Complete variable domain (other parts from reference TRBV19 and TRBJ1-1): DGGITQSPKYLFRKEGQNVTLSCEQNLNHDAMYWYRQDPGQGLRLIYYSQIVNDFQKGDIAEGYSVSREKKESFPLTVTSAQKNPTAFYLCASSSTGNTEAFFGQGTRLTVV.